A single sample gave rise to the 19 T cell receptor beta chains below, sequenced in a study of T cell repertoires in cytomegalovirus infection. MiXCR, applied by TCRdb to the reads, yields one record per CDR3 protein. The sample lists roughly 150,000 distinct CDR3 sequences; 17% were seen once. Sequenced: CD8+ T cells from PBMCs. These receptors were collected from a human donor in good health (CMV status not recorded). Some clones in this sample may be carry-over from other donors' samples.

V gene TRBV4-2 combines with J gene TRBJ2-3, with a possible D match to TRBD2 (6 bases). Trimming took off 5 bases at V and 2 bases at J, with 11 bases between the two ends. The CDR3 has 14 residues. Germline lookup yields CDR1 LGHNA and CDR2 YNFKEQ. This chain's CDR3 is CASSGGALTDTQYF. Written as DNA, the CDR3 is TGTGCCAGCAGCGGAGGGGCACTCACAGATACGCAGTATTTT.

This clonotype appeared a few times. The chain combines TRBV19 with TRBJ2-7, with 8 positions matching TRBD2. CDR1 is LNHDA and CDR2 is SQIVND in the germline V gene (reference sequence). The CDR3 contains 16 residues. V shed 0 bases, J shed 3 bases, and the junction held 7 bases outside the gene matches. In DNA, the CDR3 is TGTGCCAGTAGTATAGATTGGGCGGGAGGTCGCTACGAGCAGTACTTC. Residues: CASSIDWAGGRYEQYF.

This chain's CDR3 is CASSQTSGRPHNEQFF. The CDR3 DNA reads TGTGCCAGCAGTCAGACTAGCGGGAGGCCGCACAATGAGCAGTTCTTC. The chain links TRBV6-2 or TRBV6-3 to TRBJ2-1; 13 nucleotides agree with TRBD2. The ends lost 5 bases at V and 5 bases at J; junction bases unmatched: 6. The CDR3 has 16 residues. Looked up from germline, CDR1 is MNHEY and CDR2 is SVGEGT.

This clonotype turned up a few times. CDR3 sequence reads: CASSSPSMVSGDSYEQYF. CDR3 DNA sequence: TGTGCCAGCAGCTCTCCGTCAATGGTTAGCGGGGACTCCTACGAGCAGTACTTC. The rearrangement uses TRBV7-2 and TRBJ2-7; TRBD2 agrees at 8 bases. V gave up 4 bases and J gave up 0 bases; unmatched junction bases: 14. Germline V lookup: CDR1 SGHTA, CDR2 FQGNSA. The CDR3 is made up of 18 amino acids.

Only a few counts were recorded for this clonotype. J is TRBJ2-1 and V is TRBV14; 10 bases are shared with TRBD2. Trimming took 4 bases from V and 12 from J; bases not matched to a gene: 9. This CDR3 contains 14 residues. Germline loops: CDR1 SGHDN, CDR2 FVKESK. The CDR3 protein is CASSPPGLAGGQFF. CDR3 coding DNA: TGTGCCAGCAGCCCCCCGGGATTAGCGGGGGGGCAGTTCTTC. Filled out from reference TRBV14 and TRBJ2-1, the complete variable domain reads EAGVTQFPSHSVIEKGQTVTLRCDPISGHDNLYWYRRVMGKEIKFLLHFVKESKQDESGMPNNRFLAERTGGTYSTLKVQPAELEDSGVYFCASSPPGLAGGQFFGPGTRLTVL.

There are a few counts of this clonotype. The CDR3 loop is CASSLGLGSGNSYEQYF. The DNA of the CDR3 is TGTGCCAGCAGTTTAGGGCTCGGTAGCGGTAACTCCTACGAGCAGTACTTC. V and J are TRBV28 and TRBJ2-7; maybe TRBD2 (6 bases). V lost 2 bases to trimming and J lost 0 bases, with 17 bases between them. Germline values: CDR1 MDHEN, CDR2 SYDVKM. The CDR3 covers 17 residues.

V gene TRBV6-6 combines with J gene TRBJ2-7, with 9 bases matching TRBD1. CDR3 size: 15 residues. V gave up 2 bases and J gave up 5 bases; unmatched junction bases: 7. CDR1 and CDR2 from the germline V gene are MNHNY and SVGAGI (reference sequence). The DNA of the CDR3 is TGTGCCAGCAGTTACGGGGGGGACAGGGCCCACGAGCAGTACTTC. Residues: CASSYGGDRAHEQYF.

At least ten counts were recorded for this clonotype. The CDR3, as DNA: TGTGCCAGCAGCCCCGCCGGGACAGGGAAGTACGAGCAGTACTTC. It encodes CASSPAGTGKYEQYF. The chain couples TRBV7-6 to TRBJ2-7, with TRBD1 identical over 9 bases. The germline gives CDR1 SGHVS, CDR2 FNYEAQ. Trimming removed 5 bases from V and 4 bases from J; junction bases left unmatched: 9. The CDR3 loop spans 15 amino acids. The whole variable domain, remainder taken from reference TRBV7-6 and TRBJ2-7, is GAGVSQSPRYKVTKRGQDVALRCDPISGHVSLYWYRQALGQGPEFLTYFNYEAQQDKSGLPNDRFSAERPEGSISTLTIQRTEQRDSAMYRCASSPAGTGKYEQYFGPGTRLTVT.

This clonotype was recorded at least ten times. The CDR3 loop reads CASSFGAGELFF. CDR3 coding DNA: TGTGCCAGCAGCTTTGGGGCCGGGGAGCTGTTTTTT. The chain uses TRBV7-2 and TRBJ2-2; no firm D call. V was shortened by 3 bases and J by 6 bases, with 5 bases between the two germline ends. Germline-derived CDR1 and CDR2 are SGHTA and FQGNSA. CDR3 length: 12 residues.

CDR3 nucleotides: TGTGCCAGCAGCTTAGCGGCAGGGACAGAGACCCAGTACTTC. It encodes CASSLAAGTETQYF. The genes are TRBV7-2 and TRBJ2-5; D is perhaps TRBD1 or TRBD2 (5 bases each). Germline assignment: CDR1 SGHTA and CDR2 FQGNSA. V gave up 0 bases and J gave up 4 bases, with 9 bases separating them. The CDR3 loop spans 14 amino acids. The full variable domain, rest sourced from reference TRBV7-2 and TRBJ2-5, is GAGVSQSPSNKVTEKGKDVELRCDPISGHTALYWYRQSLGQGLEFLIYFQGNSAPDKSGLPSDRFSAERTGGSVSTLTIQRTQQEDSAVYLCASSLAAGTETQYFGPGTRLLVL.

This clonotype was counted many times. The V call is TRBV7-9, the J call TRBJ1-1; 7 bases fit TRBD1. The CDR3 extends over 13 amino acids. The germline V gene has CDR1 SEHNR and CDR2 FQNEAQ (reference sequence). The junction had 1 base not matched to a gene; V was cut back by 5 bases and J by 1 base. The CDR3: CASSGDRNTEAFF. Here the CDR3 DNA reads TGTGCCAGCAGCGGGGACAGGAACACTGAAGCTTTCTTT.

This clonotype was counted ten times or more. V is TRBV29-1 and J is TRBJ2-4; 9 bases are shared with TRBD2. Germline values: CDR1 SQVTM, CDR2 ANQGSEA. The CDR3 length is 13 residues. J gave up 7 bases and V 6 bases, and 7 bases lay outside the gene matches. The CDR3 nucleotides are TGCAGCGTGCGGACTAGCGAGGGGAACATTCAGTACTTC. Translated, it gives CSVRTSEGNIQYF.

The chain is built from TRBV7-9 and TRBJ2-7, with D possibly being TRBD1 (5 bases). CDR3 length equals 14 residues. Between the trimmed V and J ends, which lost 3 bases and 6 bases, there was a span of 15 bases. From germline, CDR1 is SEHNR and CDR2 FQNEAQ (reference sequence). DNA for the CDR3: TGTGCCAGCAGCTTCCTGGGCAGGGATCTCGAGCAGTACTTC. Residues: CASSFLGRDLEQYF.

A few counts support this clonotype. Here the CDR3 reads CASSLKGNTIYF. The CDR3 bases are TGTGCCAGCAGCTTAAAGGGAAACACCATATATTTT. The chain is built from TRBV7-3 and TRBJ1-3; D ambiguous. The germline CDR1 and CDR2 sequences are SGHTA and FQGTGA. The CDR3 totals 12 residues. V lost 1 base to trimming and J lost 4 bases, with 2 bases between them.

The chain has TRBV11-2 and TRBJ2-6; D unclear. Germline CDR1 SGHAT, CDR2 FQNNGV. Trimming took off 4 bases at V and 2 bases at J, with 9 bases between the two ends. The CDR3 runs 15 residues. The CDR3 region has the DNA TGTGCCAGCAGCTCCCCCTCAACTGGGGCCAACGTCCTGACTTTC. Its translation: CASSSPSTGANVLTF.

The V call is TRBV28, the J call TRBJ1-2; D possibly corresponds to TRBD1 (5 bases). The V gene lost 5 bases and the J gene lost 4 bases, with 14 bases spanning the gap. The CDR3 runs 14 residues. Germline V gene lookup returns CDR1 MDHEN and CDR2 SYDVKM. In nucleotides, the CDR3 is TGTGCCAGCAGTATTATGGGGACCGGCTATGGCTACACCTTC. This translates into CASSIMGTGYGYTF.

The chain employs TRBV6-2 or TRBV6-3 and TRBJ1-5; TRBD1 agrees at 8 bases. The CDR3 length is 15 residues. The J segment lost 6 bases and the V segment lost 5 bases, leaving 9 bases of the junction unmatched. Germline V gene lookup returns CDR1 MNHEY and CDR2 SVGEGT. In nucleotides, the CDR3 is TGTGCCAGCAGTCTCACCGGGACAGGCCGTCAGCCCCAGCATTTT. Translated: CASSLTGTGRQPQHF.

The V call is TRBV6-2 or TRBV6-3, the J call TRBJ1-6; weak D call: TRBD1 (5 bases). Deletions cut 4 bases from V and 12 bases from J, with 10 bases between. The V gene's germline CDR1 is MNHEY and CDR2 SVGEGT. The CDR3 sequence is 12 residues long. CDR3 in amino acids: CASSWGSEPLHF. The CDR3 DNA is TGTGCCAGCAGTTGGGGGAGCGAACCCCTCCACTTT.

This chain connects TRBV12-3 or TRBV12-4 to TRBJ1-1; 8 bases are a match to TRBD1. V lost 6 bases and J lost 1; bases outside the gene matches: 4. CDR3 length: 14 amino acids. For the CDR3, the DNA is TGTGCCAGCAGGACGGGACAGGAGAACACTGAAGCTTTCTTT. It translates to CASRTGQENTEAFF.